Following are 26 T cell receptor beta chains from one sample sequenced in a study of blood T cell repertoires in COVID-19. Some clones are missing from TCRdb's copy, which holds only in-frame ones; the method was immunoSEQ multiplex PCR. Found here are some 150,000 clones, about 80% of them singletons; the top ten hold 9.5% to 13%. The sequenced sample was peripheral blood. Receptor source: a woman aged 55-69 years with COVID-19, enrolled during active disease.

This rearrangement joins TRBV18 to TRBJ2-2, with TRBD1 matching 7 bases. From germline, CDR1 is KGHSH and CDR2 LQKENI. V lost 5 bases to trimming and J lost 3 bases; unmatched junction nucleotides: 3. CDR3 length: 14 residues. CDR3: CASSRDSDTGELFF. CDR3 DNA sequence: TGTGCCAGCTCAAGGGACAGTGACACCGGGGAGCTGTTTTTT.

The V call is TRBV5-1, the J call TRBJ2-1, with D possibly being TRBD2 (7 bases). Trimming left V 0 bases short and J 0 bases short, with 10 bases between. The V gene's germline CDR1 is SGHRS and CDR2 YFSETQ. The CDR3 is 16 amino acids. CDR3: CASSLGAGASYNEQFF. The CDR3 DNA reads TGCGCCAGCAGCTTGGGGGCGGGGGCCTCCTACAATGAGCAGTTCTTC.

V and J are TRBV9 and TRBJ1-5; TRBD1 aligns across 11 bases. This CDR3 has 16 amino acids. Germline trimming cut 4 bases from V and 3 bases from J; bases unmatched to any gene: 6. CDR1 is SGDLS and CDR2 is YYNGEE in the germline V gene. CDR3 DNA: TGTGCCAGCAGCTCCCGAGGACAGGGGGCCAATCAGCCCCAGCATTTT. Protein: CASSSRGQGANQPQHF. The entire variable domain, with the rest obtained from reference TRBV9 and TRBJ1-5, is as follows: DSGVTQTPKHLITATGQRVTLRCSPRSGDLSVYWYQQSLDQGLQFLIQYYNGEERAKGNILERFSAQQFPDLHSELNLSSLELGDSALYFCASSSRGQGANQPQHFGDGTRLSIL.

The V call is TRBV19, the J call TRBJ2-2, with 7 bases fitting TRBD1. With 0 bases clipped from V and 4 bases from J, the junction kept 5 bases outside the gene matches. The germline gives CDR1 LNHDA, CDR2 SQIVND (reference sequence). The CDR3 totals 16 residues. The CDR3 spells CASSIERGRSTGELFF. As DNA, the CDR3 is TGTGCCAGTAGTATAGAGAGGGGGCGTAGCACCGGGGAGCTGTTTTTT.

The gene calls are TRBV6-1 and TRBJ1-2; D call uncertain. Trimming removed 1 base at V and 1 base at J, with 7 bases between. Per germline, CDR1 MNHNS and CDR2 SASEGT. The CDR3 consists of 14 residues. The CDR3 DNA is TGTGCCAGCAGTGAAGGGCGGCTTAACTATGGCTACACCTTC. This encodes CASSEGRLNYGYTF.

The rearrangement joins TRBV5-1 to TRBJ2-1, with 10 bases fitting TRBD2. CDR3 length equals 15 residues. Trimming removed 2 bases from V and 10 bases from J; junction bases left unmatched: 9. The germline CDR1 and CDR2 sequences are SGHRS and YFSETQ. CDR3 in DNA: TGCGCCAGCAGCTTTATGGGAGCGGGAGGGGGAGAGCAGTTCTTC. Its translation: CASSFMGAGGGEQFF.

The V call is TRBV19, the J call TRBJ1-5; D may be TRBD1 (6 bases). V shed 8 bases and J shed 4 bases, with 15 bases lying between them. The V gene's germline CDR1 is LNHDA and CDR2 SQIVND (reference sequence). This CDR3 region has 14 residues. CDR3 residues: CASWGHSTNQPQHF. The DNA of the CDR3 is TGTGCCAGTTGGGGACATTCCACGAATCAGCCCCAGCATTTT.

The chain links TRBV6-5 to TRBJ1-2; unclear D gene. The CDR3 length is 13 residues. The V end lost 8 bases, the J end lost 7 bases, and 17 bases lay between the germline ends. Germline V lookup: CDR1 MNHEY, CDR2 SVGAGI. CDR3 in DNA: TGTGCCAGCGTGGAAGGGTTTCGGGGTGGCTACACCTTC. It is translated as CASVEGFRGGYTF.

The chain combines TRBV10-2 with TRBJ2-4, with 12 bases aligning to TRBD1. Trimming took 7 bases from V and 3 from J; bases not matched to a gene: 4. There are 15 residues in the CDR3. Per germline, CDR1 WSHSY and CDR2 SAAADI. CDR3 in amino acids: CASIGTGGLKNIQYF. The CDR3 nucleotides read TGCGCCAGCATCGGGACAGGGGGCCTCAAAAACATTCAGTACTTC.

The chain combines TRBV30 with TRBJ1-6; a possible D gene is TRBD1 (5 bases). V was pared by 4 bases and J by 7 bases, with 14 bases between. The germline V gene has CDR1 GTSNPN and CDR2 SVGIG (reference sequence). The CDR3 consists of 14 residues. In nucleotides, the CDR3 is TGTGCCTGGAATACCAGGGCCCAAAATTCACCCCTCCACTTT. It translates to CAWNTRAQNSPLHF.

In its sample, this clone was seen once. The CDR3 sequence is CASSQSGWGETQYF. CDR3 DNA sequence: TGTGCCAGCAGCCAAAGCGGGTGGGGGGAGACCCAGTACTTC. The V and J genes are TRBV3-1 (or the pseudogene TRBV3-2) and TRBJ2-5; maybe TRBD2 (6 bases). V was shortened by 2 bases and J by 5 bases, with 12 bases between the two germline ends. The CDR3 loop spans 14 amino acids. CDR1 is LGHDT and CDR2 is YNNKEL in the germline V gene (reference sequence).

The chain is built from TRBV6-5 and TRBJ1-1, with a weak D call TRBD1 (6 bases). The CDR3 loop spans 13 amino acids. CDR1 and CDR2 from the germline V gene are MNHEY and SVGAGI. V lost 4 bases, J lost 7 bases, and 13 bases lay in between. This chain's CDR3 is CASSLLGANEAFF. The CDR3 DNA is TGTGCCAGCAGTTTATTGGGGGCGAATGAAGCTTTCTTT.

The sample holds many counts of this clone. The V gene is TRBV19, the J gene TRBJ1-2; D remains unclear. V dropped 2 bases and J dropped 8 bases, with 12 bases sitting between them. The CDR3 has 13 residues. Germline V gene sequence: CDR1 LNHDA, CDR2 SQIVND (reference sequence). The CDR3 region is CASSISLRSGYTF. The CDR3 coding sequence is TGTGCCAGTAGTATAAGCCTTAGAAGCGGCTACACCTTC.

The chain joins TRBV7-2 to TRBJ1-2, with no clear D. There are 18 residues in the CDR3. V lost 2 bases and J 2 bases, leaving 21 bases between the germline ends. Germline values: CDR1 SGHTA, CDR2 FQGNSA. The CDR3 nucleotides read TGTGCCAGCAGCTTATCCGGCCTTTCAGTAACTACGAACTATGGCTACACCTTC. Translation gives CASSLSGLSVTTNYGYTF.

The chain links TRBV18 to TRBJ2-2, with 12 bases identical to TRBD2. V lost 2 bases to trimming and J lost 6 bases; unmatched junction nucleotides: 1. The CDR3 covers 15 residues. Germline assignment: CDR1 KGHSH and CDR2 LQKENI. CDR3 amino acids: CASSPWTSGAGELFF. For the CDR3, the DNA is TGTGCCAGCTCACCATGGACTAGCGGGGCCGGGGAGCTGTTTTTT.

V is TRBV24-1 and J is TRBJ1-2, with 9 bases fitting TRBD1. With V trimmed by 2 bases and J by 8 bases, 11 bases remained unmatched. Germline V gene data show CDR1 as KGHDR and CDR2 as SFDVKD. This CDR3 spans 16 amino acids. Here the CDR3 reads CATSDSDRGGLEGYTF. CDR3 nucleotides: TGTGCCACCAGTGATTCGGACAGGGGAGGTCTAGAGGGCTACACCTTC.

The chain links TRBV11-2 to TRBJ2-1, with D unclear. With 1 base removed from V and 5 bases from J, the gap between germline ends came to 12 bases. In germline, CDR1 is SGHAT, CDR2 FQNNGV. The CDR3 has 15 amino acids. DNA of the CDR3: TGTGCCAGCAGCTTAGGACGGCTTCGGGACAATGAGCAGTTCTTC. Amino acids: CASSLGRLRDNEQFF.

The rearrangement joins TRBV27 to TRBJ2-3; possibly TRBD1 for D (6 bases). The CDR3 has 12 residues. Germline V gene lookup returns CDR1 MNHEY and CDR2 SMNVEV (reference sequence). V gave up 11 bases and J gave up 6 bases, with 15 bases separating them. The CDR3 DNA sequence: TGTGCCTCCGGGCAGGGGCAGGATACGCAGTATTTT. It codes for CASGQGQDTQYF.

V is TRBV7-2 and J is TRBJ1-3; D is ambiguous. Trimming shortened V by 0 bases and J by 4 bases, and 7 bases separated the two germline ends. There are 14 residues in the CDR3. CDR1 is SGHTA, CDR2 FQGNSA, per germline. CDR3: CASSLALFGNTIYF. The CDR3 bases are TGTGCCAGCAGCTTAGCTCTATTCGGAAACACCATATATTTT. The full variable domain, with the rest looked up from reference TRBV7-2 and TRBJ1-3, is GAGVSQSPSNKVTEKGKDVELRCDPISGHTALYWYRQSLGQGLEFLIYFQGNSAPDKSGLPSDRFSAERTGGSVSTLTIQRTQQEDSAVYLCASSLALFGNTIYFGEGSWLTVV.

The V gene is TRBV9, the J gene TRBJ2-5; 7 bases agree with TRBD1. Looked up from germline, CDR1 is SGDLS and CDR2 is YYNGEE. There are 15 residues in the CDR3. J lost 2 bases, V lost 0 bases, and 4 bases had no gene match. The CDR3 loop is CASSVERGPQETQYF. The CDR3 DNA reads as TGTGCCAGCAGCGTAGAAAGGGGGCCACAAGAGACCCAGTACTTC.

J is TRBJ1-6 and V is TRBV5-1; TRBD1 agrees at 7 bases. This CDR3 region has 15 residues. The V and J ends lost 4 bases and 7 bases, in that order; junction bases with no gene match: 8. Germline loops: CDR1 SGHRS, CDR2 YFSETQ. CDR3 region: CASSAGQLGNSPLHF. In DNA form, the CDR3 reads TGCGCCAGCAGCGCGGGACAGTTGGGAAATTCACCCCTCCACTTT.

This rearrangement joins TRBV21-1 to TRBJ1-4; the table assigns TRBD1, which was not confirmed against the DNA. TRBV21-1 is annotated as a pseudogene. This CDR3 has 16 amino acids. This CDR3 is CASSQRVGQPNEKLFF. Here the CDR3 DNA reads TGTGCCAGCAGCCAAAGGGTCGGACAACCGAATGAAAAACTGTTTTTT.

In this sample, this clone turned up a few times. The CDR3 coding sequence is TGTGCCAGCAGCTTAGCAAATAAGGGACAGAAGACGTCCGAGCAGTACTTC. It encodes CASSLANKGQKTSEQYF. The chain is built from TRBV7-8 and TRBJ2-7; 7 positions match TRBD1. The CDR3 loop spans 17 amino acids. Trimming removed 0 bases from V and 6 bases from J; junction bases left unmatched: 14. From germline, CDR1 is SGHVS and CDR2 FQNEAQ. Drawing the rest from reference TRBV7-8 and TRBJ2-7, the complete variable domain is GAGVSQSPRYKVAKRGQDVALRCDPISGHVSLFWYQQALGQGPEFLTYFQNEAQLDKSGLPSDRFFAERPEGSVSTLKIQRTQQEDSAVYLCASSLANKGQKTSEQYFGPGTRLTVT.

In DNA, the CDR3 is TGTGCCACCAGTGACCCCGTTTCGCGCGTCCTGACTTTC. It encodes CATSDPVSRVLTF. The rearrangement uses TRBV24-1 and TRBJ2-6; D uncertain. Germline V gene sequence: CDR1 KGHDR, CDR2 SFDVKD. With 4 bases removed from V and 12 bases from J, the gap between germline ends came to 12 bases. The CDR3 is 13 amino acids.

The gene calls are TRBV7-9 and TRBJ1-1; D perhaps matches TRBD1 (5 bases). Germline lookup yields CDR1 SEHNR and CDR2 FQNEAQ (reference sequence). The CDR3 totals 14 residues. Trimming stripped 5 bases from V and 1 base from J, with 11 bases between. Here the CDR3 DNA reads TGTGCCAGCAGCCGGGAGGGACCGAACACTGAAGCTTTCTTT. This gives the protein CASSREGPNTEAFF.

This clone occurred once. This sequence joins TRBV19 and TRBJ1-4; tentatively, D is TRBD1 (6 bases). CDR1 is LNHDA, CDR2 SQIVND, per germline (reference sequence). Trimming cost V 4 bases and J 5 bases, with 14 bases left between them. CDR3 length: 15 amino acids. CDR3 region: CASSKQRQANEKLFF. CDR3 sequence (DNA): TGTGCCAGTAGTAAACAACGACAGGCGAATGAAAAACTGTTTTTT.